These 24 T cell receptor beta chains share one sample of origin, sequenced in a study of shared clonotypes between healthy human individuals. Assay: immunoSEQ multiplex PCR; the TCRdb copy retains only in-frame clones and omits some. The table records some 650,000 clones, about 96% of them present only once. Specimen: naive CD4+ T cells sorted from blood. As for subset: CD45RA+ positively selected. The receptors shown here come from a woman in her 30s in good health.

V and J are TRBV5-8 and TRBJ1-4, with D possibly being TRBD1 (5 bases). This CDR3 is built from 14 residues. CDR1 is SGHTS, CDR2 YDEGEE, per germline. V gave up 0 bases and J gave up 3 bases, with 6 bases separating them. DNA of the CDR3: TGTGCCAGCAGCTTGGGACAGTCTAATGAAAAACTGTTTTTT. It is translated as CASSLGQSNEKLFF.

J is TRBJ2-7 and V is TRBV19, with TRBD1 as a possible D gene (7 bases). The V end was cut by 3 bases, the J end by 1 base, with 13 bases between. Germline V gene data show CDR1 as LNHDA and CDR2 as SQIVND (reference sequence). The CDR3 contains 15 residues. Written as DNA, the CDR3 is TGTGCCAGTAGTATTGGAGGGGGCTTATCCTACGAGCAGTACTTC. Amino acid sequence: CASSIGGGLSYEQYF.

The V and J genes are TRBV4-2 and TRBJ2-3; tentatively, D is TRBD2 (6 bases). CDR1 and CDR2 from the germline V gene are LGHNA and YNFKEQ. This CDR3 is built from 18 residues. With 2 bases removed from V and 2 bases from J, the gap between germline ends came to 20 bases. The CDR3 reads CASSQTDAGTSYTDTQYF. The DNA for the CDR3 is TGTGCCAGCAGCCAAACAGACGCCGGGACTTCTTACACAGATACGCAGTATTTT.

This rearrangement joins TRBV6-4 to TRBJ2-3; TRBD2 matches 8 bases. The CDR3 covers 15 residues. V lost 5 bases and J lost 0; bases outside the gene matches: 4. The germline CDR1 and CDR2 sequences are MRHNA and SNTAGT. The CDR3 nucleotides read TGTGCCAGCAGTCCCCTAGCGGGTAGCACAGATACGCAGTATTTT. Translation gives CASSPLAGSTDTQYF.

The gene calls are TRBV28 and TRBJ2-1; D unclear. The CDR3 is made up of 14 amino acids. Germline V gene data show CDR1 as MDHEN and CDR2 as SYDVKM. The germline V and J ends were trimmed by 6 bases and 9 bases, with 18 bases remaining between them. The CDR3 nucleotides read TGTGCCAGCAGCCCTCCGGTTAGCCCGGGTGAGCAGTTCTTC. The encoded protein is CASSPPVSPGEQFF.

This chain joins TRBV28 and TRBJ2-7; either TRBD1 or TRBD2 may fit D (6 bases each). CDR3 length: 13 residues. Germline V gives CDR1 MDHEN, CDR2 SYDVKM. The V end was cut by 9 bases, the J end by 6 bases, with 18 bases between. The CDR3 nucleotides read TGTGCCAGTAGAGATCGGGGGCTGATCGAGCAGTACTTC. This gives the protein CASRDRGLIEQYF. The full variable domain, rest sourced from reference TRBV28 and TRBJ2-7, is DVKVTQSSRYLVKRTGEKVFLECVQDMDHENMFWYRQDPGLGLRLIYFSYDVKMKEKGDIPEGYSVSREKKERFSLILESASTNQTSMYLCASRDRGLIEQYFGPGTRLTVT.

This chain uses TRBV15 with TRBJ2-7, with TRBD1 identical over 9 bases. Germline V lookup: CDR1 LNHNV, CDR2 YYDKDF (reference sequence). CDR3 length equals 17 residues. The junction had 19 bases not matched to a gene; V was cut back by 7 bases and J by 6 bases. The CDR3 DNA is TGTGCCACCACACAGGGGCCGAGGACAGGGGCGGTCGGCGAGCAGTACTTC. It translates to CATTQGPRTGAVGEQYF.

The V and J genes are TRBV28 and TRBJ1-6; D may be TRBD1 (5 bases). V was cut by 3 bases and J by 7 bases, with 16 bases left in between. This CDR3 has 16 amino acids. In germline, CDR1 is MDHEN, CDR2 SYDVKM. The CDR3 protein is CASSFSQGRRNSPLHF. CDR3 DNA: TGTGCCAGCAGTTTCAGCCAGGGCAGAAGGAATTCACCCCTCCACTTT.

The genes are TRBV7-3 and TRBJ2-3, with D uncertain. There are 13 residues in the CDR3. V was shortened by 0 bases and J by 5 bases, with 6 bases between the two germline ends. The germline CDR1 and CDR2 sequences are SGHTA and FQGTGA. CDR3 protein: CASSLTFLDTQYF. Here the CDR3 DNA reads TGTGCCAGCAGCTTAACGTTTTTAGATACGCAGTATTTT. The full variable domain, its missing parts supplied by reference TRBV7-3 and TRBJ2-3, is GAGVSQTPSNKVTEKGKYVELRCDPISGHTALYWYRQSLGQGPEFLIYFQGTGAADDSGLPNDRFFAVRPEGSVSTLKIQRTERGDSAVYLCASSLTFLDTQYFGPGTRLTVL.

The chain couples TRBV30 to TRBJ2-3; maybe TRBD2 (6 bases). The germline CDR1 and CDR2 sequences are GTSNPN and SVGIG (reference sequence). V lost 0 bases and J 7 bases, leaving 11 bases between the germline ends. There are 13 residues in the CDR3. CDR3 in DNA: TGTGCCTGGAGTGTACTAGCACAACATACGCAGTATTTT. It specifies CAWSVLAQHTQYF.

This clone has just one count. This chain joins TRBV5-1 and TRBJ2-3; 11 bases agree with TRBD1. The CDR3 extends over 14 amino acids. With V trimmed by 2 bases and J by 11 bases, 7 bases remained unmatched. From germline, CDR1 is SGHRS and CDR2 YFSETQ. The CDR3 sequence is CASSFGTGGLMQYF. CDR3 bases: TGCGCCAGCAGCTTCGGGACAGGGGGATTGATGCAGTATTTT. The entire variable domain, with the rest obtained from reference TRBV5-1 and TRBJ2-3, is as follows: KAGVTQTPRYLIKTRGQQVTLSCSPISGHRSVSWYQQTPGQGLQFLFEYFSETQRNKGNFPGRFSGRQFSNSRSEMNVSTLELGDSALYLCASSFGTGGLMQYFGPGTRLTVL.

The chain combines TRBV28 with TRBJ2-4; TRBD1 aligns across 7 bases. Germline lookup yields CDR1 MDHEN and CDR2 SYDVKM. V was pared by 6 bases and J by 3 bases, with 11 bases of the junction left unmatched. The CDR3 covers 16 residues. CDR3 bases: TGTGCCAGCAGCGGGGACAGCCGATTGAGCAAAAACATTCAGTACTTC. Its protein product is CASSGDSRLSKNIQYF.

This chain uses TRBV14 with TRBJ2-5; 7 nucleotides agree with TRBD2. The J call is uncertain, as TRBJ2-7 better fits the DNA end. The CDR3 extends over 21 amino acids. The germline V gene has CDR1 SGHDN and CDR2 FVKESK. The CDR3: CASSQVNGEWEGRGPAYEQYF. CDR3 coding DNA: TGTGCCAGCAGCCAAGTGAATGGTGAGTGGGAGGGCCGAGGGCCGGCCTACGAGCAGTACTTC.

The chain uses TRBV28 and TRBJ1-5; D is ambiguous. The CDR3 length is 13 residues. The V end lost 8 bases, the J end lost 7 bases, and 15 bases lay between the germline ends. The germline V gene has CDR1 MDHEN and CDR2 SYDVKM. The DNA of the CDR3 is TGTGCCAGCGCCTTTTGGGAAAACCAGCCCCAGCATTTT. It encodes CASAFWENQPQHF.

The chain has TRBV2 and TRBJ2-7, with 7 positions matching TRBD2. The germline V gene has CDR1 SNHLY and CDR2 FYNNEI. J was trimmed by 1 base and V by 10 bases; bases with no gene match: 13. This CDR3 spans 15 amino acids. CDR3 sequence reads: CANPRWAGASYEQYF. The CDR3 DNA reads as TGTGCCAACCCCAGGTGGGCGGGAGCGTCCTACGAGCAGTACTTC. The full variable domain, in which reference TRBV2 and TRBJ2-7 provide the parts outside the CDR3, is EPEVTQTPSHQVTQMGQEVILRCVPISNHLYFYWYRQILGQKVEFLVSFYNNEISEKSEIFDDQFSVERPDGSNFTLKIRSTKLEDSAMYFCANPRWAGASYEQYFGPGTRLTVT.

The chain has TRBV5-1 and TRBJ2-5; 10 bases align to TRBD2. CDR1 SGHRS and CDR2 YFSETQ come from the germline V gene. The CDR3 is made up of 16 amino acids. With 0 bases clipped from V and 1 base from J, the junction kept 3 bases outside the gene matches. The CDR3 loop is CASSLELAGTQETQYF. As DNA, the CDR3 is TGCGCCAGCAGCTTGGAACTAGCGGGGACCCAAGAGACCCAGTACTTC.

This clone has a single count. V gene TRBV25-1 combines with J gene TRBJ1-5; maybe TRBD1 (5 bases). This CDR3 spans 16 amino acids. The V end was cut by 4 bases, the J end by 0 bases, with 13 bases between. CDR1 and CDR2 (germline): MGHDK, SYGVNS. CDR3 residues: CASSGGGAYSNQPQHF. The CDR3 DNA follows: TGTGCCAGCAGTGGTGGGGGAGCATATAGCAATCAGCCCCAGCATTTT.

The V gene is TRBV11-1, the J gene TRBJ1-1, with a weak D call TRBD1 (6 bases). Per the germline V gene, CDR1 is SGHAT and CDR2 is FQDESV (reference sequence). Trimming removed 5 bases from V and 1 base from J, with 17 bases in between. The CDR3 length is 16 residues. The CDR3 loop is CASSPRGRGTNTEAFF. In DNA form, the CDR3 reads TGTGCCAGCAGCCCGCGGGGTAGGGGGACGAACACTGAAGCTTTCTTT.

This chain connects TRBV18 to TRBJ2-1, with 10 nucleotides matching TRBD2. V lost 3 bases, J lost 1 base, and 12 bases stayed unmatched. This CDR3 contains 19 residues. Germline V gives CDR1 KGHSH, CDR2 LQKENI. The CDR3 spells CASSPSSSSSGGSYNEQFF. CDR3 in DNA: TGTGCCAGCTCACCCTCTTCGTCCTCTAGCGGGGGATCCTACAATGAGCAGTTCTTC.

This rearrangement joins TRBV5-1 to TRBJ1-1, with TRBD1 as a possible D gene (6 bases). This CDR3 comprises 14 residues. The germline V and J ends were trimmed by 2 bases and 3 bases, with 11 bases remaining between them. Germline CDR1 and CDR2: SGHRS and YFSETQ. The CDR3 is CASSLGQLYTEAFF. The CDR3 DNA reads TGCGCCAGCAGCTTAGGACAGTTGTACACTGAAGCTTTCTTT. Full variable domain (outside the CDR3, taken from reference TRBV5-1 and TRBJ1-1): KAGVTQTPRYLIKTRGQQVTLSCSPISGHRSVSWYQQTPGQGLQFLFEYFSETQRNKGNFPGRFSGRQFSNSRSEMNVSTLELGDSALYLCASSLGQLYTEAFFGQGTRLTVV.

The chain combines TRBV11-2 with TRBJ1-1, with D uncertain. Germline CDR1 and CDR2: SGHAT and FQNNGV. This CDR3 comprises 14 residues. With 1 base removed from V and 0 bases from J, the gap between germline ends came to 6 bases. The DNA for the CDR3 is TGTGCCAGCAGCTTAGGGGGAATGAACACTGAAGCTTTCTTT. Amino acid sequence: CASSLGGMNTEAFF.

The V and J genes are TRBV6-1 and TRBJ2-2; perhaps TRBD1 as D (5 bases). CDR1 MNHNS and CDR2 SASEGT come from the germline V gene. This CDR3 region has 15 residues. Trimming stripped 7 bases from V and 2 bases from J, with 14 bases between. The CDR3 region is CASTTKTVNTGELFF. The CDR3 nucleotides are TGTGCCAGCACCACCAAGACAGTAAACACCGGGGAGCTGTTTTTT.

The chain carries TRBV28 and TRBJ2-7; D might be TRBD2 (5 bases). Germline V gene lookup returns CDR1 MDHEN and CDR2 SYDVKM. The CDR3 runs 14 residues. The ends were cut back, 3 bases at V and 6 bases at J, with 15 bases in the middle. The CDR3 reads CASSFPGLGGEQYF. DNA for the CDR3: TGTGCCAGCAGTTTCCCCGGGCTTGGAGGCGAGCAGTACTTC.

The count of this clone is one. The V and J genes are TRBV28 and TRBJ1-2, with 9 positions matching TRBD1. CDR1 is MDHEN and CDR2 is SYDVKM in the germline V gene. The CDR3 is 15 residues long. The trim removed 7 bases at V and 4 bases at J, leaving 10 bases unmatched. CDR3 DNA sequence: TGTGCCAGCAAAACACAGGGGGCGCTATTCTATGGCTACACCTTC. Translating it yields CASKTQGALFYGYTF.